A selection of T cell receptor beta chains follows, all from one sample in a study of response to subunit inactivated influenza vaccine. TCRdb re-analysed the RT-PCR reads in MiXCR, keeping a single row per CDR3 protein. The table has 650,000 to 800,000 distinct CDR3 sequences, around a sixth seen once. The input for sequencing was PBMCs from blood, taken 5 to 6 days after vaccination. Receptors were obtained from a man aged 45-60 years who received an inactivated influenza vaccine. CDR3s include the opening cysteine and the closing phenylalanine or tryptophan. The D gene is left open where the match is weak. Size is stated for part of the rows, as once, few or many counts, or as a class when the clone is expanded.

V: TRBV29-1
J: TRBJ2-4
D: NA
size: few
CDR3: CSGGFGNIQYF
DNA: TGCAGCGGCGGGTTTGGGAACATTCAGTACTTC

V: TRBV27
J: TRBJ2-6
D: NA
size: few
CDR3: CASGRSGANVLTF
DNA: TGTGCCAGCGGCCGCTCTGGGGCCAACGTCCTGACTTTC

V: TRBV9
J: TRBJ1-1
D: TRBD1
size: few
CDR3: CASSAGQGGNTEAFF
DNA: TGTGCCAGCAGCGCCGGGCAGGGGGGGAACACTGAAGCTTTCTTT

V: TRBV20-1
J: TRBJ1-1
D: NA
size: few
CDR3: CSASGTLGAFF
DNA: TGCAGTGCATCCGGGACCCTCGGAGCTTTCTTT

V: TRBV11-2
J: TRBJ1-1
D: TRBD1
size: few
CDR3: CASSLWTGTEAFF
DNA: TGTGCCAGCAGCTTGTGGACAGGCACTGAAGCTTTCTTT

V: TRBV27
J: TRBJ2-3
D: TRBD2
size: NA
CDR3: CASSLIRSGGATDTQYF
DNA: TGTGCCAGCAGTTTAATACGGAGCGGGGGGGCCACAGATACGCAGTATTTT

V: TRBV10-2
J: TRBJ2-5
D: TRBD2
size: few
CDR3: CASRYASGQETQYF
DNA: TGCGCCAGCAGATACGCTAGCGGCCAAGAGACCCAGTACTTC

V: TRBV10-3
J: TRBJ1-1
D: TRBD1
size: NA
CDR3: CAISDYRGLNTEAFF
DNA: TGTGCCATCAGTGACTACAGGGGGCTGAACACTGAAGCTTTCTTT

V: TRBV12-3/TRBV12-4
J: TRBJ1-6
D: NA
size: NA
CDR3: CASSRGLGNSPLHF
DNA: TGTGCCAGCAGCAGGGGCCTTGGCAATTCACCCCTCCACTTT

V: TRBV21-1
J: TRBJ2-7
D: NA
size: NA
CDR3: CASSKSEGESSYEQYF
DNA: TGTGCCAGCAGCAAGTCTGAGGGGGAGAGCTCCTACGAGCAGTACTTC

V: TRBV7-9
J: TRBJ1-1
D: TRBD1
size: few
CDR3: CASSWDRGQTTEAFF
DNA: TGTGCCAGCAGCTGGGACAGGGGGCAGACCACTGAAGCTTTCTTT

V: TRBV29-1
J: TRBJ2-7
D: TRBD2
size: few
CDR3: CSVEVSGEDYSYEQYF
DNA: TGCAGCGTTGAGGTTAGCGGGGAGGACTATTCCTACGAGCAGTACTTC

V: TRBV14
J: TRBJ2-7
D: NA
size: NA
CDR3: CASSRLGRESYEQYF
DNA: TGTGCCAGCAGCCGCTTGGGACGGGAGTCCTACGAGCAGTACTTC

V: TRBV5-1
J: TRBJ2-3
D: NA
size: many
CDR3: CASRIQTSTDTQYF
DNA: TGCGCCAGCAGGATTCAGACTAGCACAGATACGCAGTATTTT

V: TRBV28
J: TRBJ1-1
D: TRBD1
size: NA
CDR3: CASSPGQGVGTEAFF
DNA: TGTGCCAGCAGTCCAGGACAGGGGGTTGGCACTGAAGCTTTCTTT

V: TRBV18
J: TRBJ2-7
D: TRBD1
size: few
CDR3: CASSPRGTGQGEQYF
DNA: TGTGCCAGCTCACCACGTGGGACAGGGCAGGGCGAGCAGTACTTC

V: TRBV4-1
J: TRBJ2-3
D: TRBD1
size: few
CDR3: CASSKRQGLDIIDTQYF
DNA: TGCGCCAGCAGCAAAAGACAGGGCCTAGACATTATAGATACGCAGTATTTT

V: TRBV27
J: TRBJ2-1
D: NA
size: NA
CDR3: CASSLSPAISSYNEQFF
DNA: TGTGCCAGCAGTTTATCACCAGCGATCAGCTCCTACAATGAGCAGTTCTTC

V: TRBV11-2
J: TRBJ2-5
D: TRBD1
size: NA
CDR3: CASSAIQGAETQYF
DNA: TGTGCCAGCAGCGCCATACAGGGGGCTGAGACCCAGTACTTC

V: TRBV15
J: TRBJ2-1
D: NA
size: many
CDR3: CATSRWDNEQFF
DNA: TGTGCCACCAGCAGATGGGACAATGAGCAGTTCTTC

V: TRBV9
J: TRBJ1-1
D: NA
size: NA
CDR3: CASSVAGGLSNTEAFF
DNA: TGTGCCAGCAGCGTAGCAGGCGGTTTATCGAACACTGAAGCTTTCTTT

V: TRBV4-3
J: TRBJ2-3
D: NA
size: NA
CDR3: CASSQDEGEIGTDTQYF
DNA: TGCGCCAGCAGCCAAGATGAGGGTGAGATTGGCACAGATACGCAGTATTTT

V: TRBV20-1
J: TRBJ2-7
D: TRBD1
size: NA
CDR3: CSARLTPGQRPYEQYF
DNA: TGCAGTGCTAGATTGACCCCGGGACAGCGGCCCTACGAGCAGTACTTC

V: TRBV14
J: TRBJ2-5
D: TRBD1
size: NA
CDR3: CASSQDPPGQGKETQYF
DNA: TGTGCCAGCAGCCAAGATCCACCGGGACAGGGGAAAGAGACCCAGTACTTC